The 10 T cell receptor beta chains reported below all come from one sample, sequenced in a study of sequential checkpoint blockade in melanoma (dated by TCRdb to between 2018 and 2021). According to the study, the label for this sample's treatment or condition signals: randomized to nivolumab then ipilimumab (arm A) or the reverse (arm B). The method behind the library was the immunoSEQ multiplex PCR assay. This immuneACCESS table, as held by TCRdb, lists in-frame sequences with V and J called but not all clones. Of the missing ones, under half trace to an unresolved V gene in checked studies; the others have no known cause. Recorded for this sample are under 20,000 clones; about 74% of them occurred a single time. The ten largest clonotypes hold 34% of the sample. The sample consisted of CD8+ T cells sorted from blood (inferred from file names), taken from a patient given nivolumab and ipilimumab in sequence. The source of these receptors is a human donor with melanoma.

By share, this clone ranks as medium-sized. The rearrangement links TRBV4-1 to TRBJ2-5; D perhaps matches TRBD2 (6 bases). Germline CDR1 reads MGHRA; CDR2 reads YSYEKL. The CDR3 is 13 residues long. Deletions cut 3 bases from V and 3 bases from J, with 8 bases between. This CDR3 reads CASSHPGEETQYF. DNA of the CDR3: TGCGCCAGCAGCCACCCGGGGGAAGAGACCCAGTACTTC.

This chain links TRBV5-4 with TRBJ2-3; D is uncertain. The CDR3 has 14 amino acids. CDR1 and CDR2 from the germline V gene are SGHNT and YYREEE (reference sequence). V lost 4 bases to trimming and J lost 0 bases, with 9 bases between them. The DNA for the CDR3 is TGTGCCAGCAGCGCCGACACTAGCACAGATACGCAGTATTTT. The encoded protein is CASSADTSTDTQYF.

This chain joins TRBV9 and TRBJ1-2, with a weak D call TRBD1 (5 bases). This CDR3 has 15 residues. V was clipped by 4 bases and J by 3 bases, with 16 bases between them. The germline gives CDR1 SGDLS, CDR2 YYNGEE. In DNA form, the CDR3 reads TGTGCCAGCAGCCCAACGGACACCTTTTACTATGGCTACACCTTC. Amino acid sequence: CASSPTDTFYYGYTF.

The CDR3 loop reads CASSLAGIEQYF. Written as DNA, the CDR3 is TGTGCCAGCAGCTTGGCAGGGATCGAGCAGTACTTC. The chain has TRBV5-5 and TRBJ2-7; tentatively, D is TRBD1 (5 bases). The CDR3 has 12 residues. Germline CDR1 and CDR2: SGHKS and YYEKEE (reference sequence). The V gene lost 0 bases and the J gene lost 6 bases, with 7 bases spanning the gap.

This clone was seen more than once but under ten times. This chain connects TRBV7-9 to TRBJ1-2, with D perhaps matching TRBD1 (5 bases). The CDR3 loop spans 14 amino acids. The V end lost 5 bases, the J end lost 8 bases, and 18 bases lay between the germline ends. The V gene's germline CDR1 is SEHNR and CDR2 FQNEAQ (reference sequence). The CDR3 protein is CASSRDSGPQGYTF. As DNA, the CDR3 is TGTGCCAGCAGCCGAGACTCAGGGCCGCAAGGCTACACCTTC. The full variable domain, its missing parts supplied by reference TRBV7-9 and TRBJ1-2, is DTGVSQNPRHKITKRGQNVTFRCDPISEHNRLYWYRQTLGQGPEFLTYFQNEAQLEKSRLLSDRFSAERPKGSFSTLEIQRTEQGDSAMYLCASSRDSGPQGYTFGSGTRLTVV.

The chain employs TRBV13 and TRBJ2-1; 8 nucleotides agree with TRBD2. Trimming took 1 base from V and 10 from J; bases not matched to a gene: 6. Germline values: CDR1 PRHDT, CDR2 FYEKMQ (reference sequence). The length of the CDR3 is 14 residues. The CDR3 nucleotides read TGTGCCAGCAGCTTAGCGGGGGGGCTTTGGGAGCAGTTCTTC. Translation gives CASSLAGGLWEQFF. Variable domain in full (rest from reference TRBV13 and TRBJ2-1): AAGVIQSPRHLIKEKRETATLKCYPIPRHDTVYWYQQGPGQDPQFLISFYEKMQSDKGSIPDRFSAQQFSDYHSELNMSSLELGDSALYFCASSLAGGLWEQFFGPGTRLTVL.

This chain's CDR3 is CASSDSPSGNTIYF. CDR3 DNA sequence: TGTGCCAGCAGTGACTCCCCCTCTGGAAACACCATATATTTT. The V gene is TRBV27, the J gene TRBJ1-3; D is unresolved. Trimming removed 5 bases from V and 0 bases from J, with 8 bases in between. The CDR3 length is 14 residues. Germline CDR1 reads MNHEY; CDR2 reads SMNVEV (reference sequence).

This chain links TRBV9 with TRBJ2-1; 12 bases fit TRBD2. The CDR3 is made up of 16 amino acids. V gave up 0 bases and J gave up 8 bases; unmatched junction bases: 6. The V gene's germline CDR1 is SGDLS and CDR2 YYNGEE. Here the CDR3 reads CASSVGTSGVSDEQFF. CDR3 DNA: TGTGCCAGCAGCGTAGGGACTAGCGGGGTCTCGGATGAGCAGTTCTTC.

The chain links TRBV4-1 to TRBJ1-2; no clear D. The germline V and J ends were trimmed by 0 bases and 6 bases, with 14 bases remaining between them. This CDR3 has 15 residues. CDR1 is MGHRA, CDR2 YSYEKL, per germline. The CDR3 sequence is CASSQEGGMGNGYTF. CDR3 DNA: TGCGCCAGCAGCCAAGAAGGAGGGATGGGGAATGGCTACACCTTC.

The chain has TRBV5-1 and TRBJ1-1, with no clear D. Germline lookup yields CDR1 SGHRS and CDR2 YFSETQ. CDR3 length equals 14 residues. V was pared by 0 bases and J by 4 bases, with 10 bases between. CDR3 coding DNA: TGCGCCAGCAGCTTGGCCCCCTACGGCACTGAAGCTTTCTTT. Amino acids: CASSLAPYGTEAFF.